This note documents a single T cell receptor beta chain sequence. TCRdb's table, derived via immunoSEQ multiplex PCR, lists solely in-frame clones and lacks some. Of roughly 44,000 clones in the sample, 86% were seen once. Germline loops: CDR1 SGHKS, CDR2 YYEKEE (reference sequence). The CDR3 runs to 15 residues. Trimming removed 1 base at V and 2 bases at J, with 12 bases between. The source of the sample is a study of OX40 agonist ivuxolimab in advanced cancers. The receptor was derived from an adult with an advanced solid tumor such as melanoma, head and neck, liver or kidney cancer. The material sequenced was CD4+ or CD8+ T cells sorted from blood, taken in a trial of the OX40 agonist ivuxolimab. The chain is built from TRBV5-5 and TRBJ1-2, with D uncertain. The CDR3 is CASSLRLALNYGYTF. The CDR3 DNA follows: TGTGCCAGCAGCTTGAGGTTGGCACTCAACTATGGCTACACCTTC.